The 8 T cell receptor beta chains below all came from one sample that was sequenced in a study of blood T cell repertoires in COVID-19. The method was immunoSEQ multiplex PCR; TCRdb's version includes in-frame clones alone and lacks a portion of them. The table includes roughly 150,000 clones, 90% detected once. Material: peripheral blood. Source of these receptors: a woman of 80 years or more with acute or convalescent COVID-19.

This rearrangement joins TRBV7-9 to TRBJ2-2; 9 nucleotides line up with TRBD1. CDR3 size: 17 residues. Trimming removed 0 bases from V and 6 bases from J; junction bases left unmatched: 8. Germline CDR1 SEHNR, CDR2 FQNEAQ (reference sequence). This chain's CDR3 is CASSLALDRGISGELFF. The CDR3 nucleotides are TGTGCCAGCAGCTTAGCGCTCGACAGGGGGATTTCCGGGGAGCTGTTTTTT. Full variable domain (outside the CDR3, taken from reference TRBV7-9 and TRBJ2-2): DTGVSQNPRHKITKRGQNVTFRCDPISEHNRLYWYRQTLGQGPEFLTYFQNEAQLEKSRLLSDRFSAERPKGSFSTLEIQRTEQGDSAMYLCASSLALDRGISGELFFGEGSRLTVL.

This rearrangement joins TRBV2 to TRBJ1-2; D remains ambiguous. V dropped 0 bases and J dropped 8 bases, with 7 bases sitting between them. The CDR3 contains 12 residues. CDR1 SNHLY and CDR2 FYNNEI come from the germline V gene. The CDR3 sequence is CASSEAVGGYTF. In nucleotides, the CDR3 is TGTGCCAGCAGTGAAGCCGTGGGCGGCTACACCTTC.

The CDR3: CASSLVTGGTDTQYF. In nucleotides, the CDR3 is TGTGCCAGCAGCTTAGTAACGGGGGGAACAGATACGCAGTATTTT. The genes are TRBV7-9 and TRBJ2-3; 7 positions match TRBD2. From germline, CDR1 is SEHNR and CDR2 FQNEAQ (reference sequence). The CDR3 consists of 15 residues. The ends lost 1 base at V and 3 bases at J; junction bases unmatched: 4.

This chain joins TRBV7-2 and TRBJ1-2; possibly TRBD1 for D (5 bases). The CDR3 consists of 16 residues. With 1 base removed from V and 3 bases from J, the gap between germline ends came to 15 bases. From germline, CDR1 is SGHTA and CDR2 FQGNSA. Here the CDR3 reads CASSLEAGLLDYGYTF. DNA for the CDR3: TGTGCCAGCAGCTTAGAGGCGGGACTGCTGGACTATGGCTACACCTTC.

This chain connects TRBV5-8 to TRBJ2-1; 7 bases fit TRBD1. CDR3 length equals 17 residues. V was pared by 0 bases and J by 10 bases, with 16 bases of the junction left unmatched. Germline assignment: CDR1 SGHTS and CDR2 YDEGEE. The CDR3 protein is CASSLASVTGLVREQFF. CDR3 nucleotide sequence: TGTGCCAGCAGCTTGGCCTCGGTGACAGGGCTCGTCAGGGAGCAGTTCTTC.

The chain employs TRBV5-1 and TRBJ1-2; D perhaps matches TRBD1 (5 bases). With 1 base removed from V and 4 bases from J, the gap between germline ends came to 14 bases. Germline assignment: CDR1 SGHRS and CDR2 YFSETQ. This CDR3 has 15 residues. The CDR3 loop reads CASSLTQANLYGYTF. Here the CDR3 DNA reads TGCGCCAGCAGCTTGACACAGGCGAACCTCTATGGCTACACCTTC.

The chain combines TRBV29-1 with TRBJ2-1; 7 bases are shared with TRBD1. This CDR3 comprises 12 residues. Germline V lookup: CDR1 SQVTM, CDR2 ANQGSEA. V gave up 5 bases and J gave up 7 bases; unmatched junction bases: 5. CDR3 in amino acids: CSVLTGWNEQFF. In nucleotides, the CDR3 is TGCAGCGTTTTGACAGGGTGGAATGAGCAGTTCTTC.

This clone has a single count. The chain has TRBV11-2 and TRBJ2-2, with D perhaps TRBD2 (7 bases). The CDR3 is 16 residues long. V was pared by 5 bases and J by 1 base, with 14 bases between. Germline values: CDR1 SGHAT, CDR2 FQNNGV. The CDR3 DNA reads TGTGCCAGCAGCCGGGCGGGGGCCCGGAACACCGGGGAGCTGTTTTTT. Translated, it gives CASSRAGARNTGELFF.